The clone carrying this T cell receptor (beta chain) occurred many times. What it recognizes is unknown. Each CDR3 protein gets one entry after TCRdb re-called the reads with MiXCR. The sample carries 200,000 to 300,000 distinct CDR3 sequences, 10% to 15% recorded once. The data were taken from a study of T cell repertoires in cytomegalovirus infection. Whole-study findings and limits: The ex vivo response was dominated by HLA-C-restricted CMV-specific TCR beta clonotypes.

The CDR3 contains 13 residues. CDR1 and CDR2 from the germline V gene are SGHAT and FQNNGV. V shed 2 bases and J shed 10 bases, with 11 bases lying between them. Sequenced: PBMCs. The TCR sequence derives from a human donor in good health (CMV status not recorded). Some clones in this sample may be carry-over from other donors' samples. The chain uses TRBV11-2 and TRBJ2-2; a possible D gene is TRBD2 (5 bases). The CDR3 sequence: CASSLQTIPELFF. The DNA for the CDR3 is TGTGCCAGCAGCTTACAGACTATCCCGGAGCTGTTTTTT.